This T cell receptor (beta chain) was sequenced during a study of blood T cell repertoires in COVID-19. Study as a whole: Samples representing acute and convalescent COVID-19 were sourced from the United States, Italy and Spain.

The CDR3 is 15 amino acids. Germline V gene data show CDR1 as DFQATT and CDR2 as SNEGSKA (reference sequence). The V gene end was trimmed by 3 bases and the J gene end by 2 bases; junction bases not matched to a gene: 9. The data were produced by immunoSEQ multiplex PCR, yet TCRdb's version contains in-frame clones alone and is incomplete. The sample holds 250,000 to 300,000 clones; over 65% are singletons and the top ten take roughly 4.6%. The chain employs TRBV20-1 and TRBJ2-5; TRBD2 aligns across 7 bases. The material sequenced was peripheral blood. The TCR comes from a man aged 60-69 years who had recovered from COVID-19. The CDR3 loop reads CSASPSTSRQETQYF. CDR3 DNA sequence: TGCAGTGCTAGTCCCTCGACTAGCAGACAAGAGACCCAGTACTTC.